These 7 T cell receptor beta chains were sequenced from one sample in a study of T cell responses to AZD1222 COVID-19 vaccine. Here immunoSEQ multiplex PCR was the method, and the copy in TCRdb shows in-frame clones only, minus some. The sample shows roughly 100,000 clones, about nine tenths of them seen only once. The sequenced sample was peripheral blood, obtained on day 0 of AZD1222 vaccination. These receptor sequences come from an adult in good health.

In nucleotides, the CDR3 is TGTGCCAGTGTAGAATATAGGAGGAGCACTGAAGCTTTCTTT. The encoded protein is CASVEYRRSTEAFF. The chain uses TRBV6-5 and TRBJ1-1, with D uncertain. Trimming left V 9 bases short and J 4 bases short, with 18 bases between. The germline V gene encodes CDR1 MNHEY and CDR2 SVGAGI. The CDR3 has 14 residues.

V gene TRBV5-1 combines with J gene TRBJ2-3; D remains ambiguous. This CDR3 has 15 amino acids. Germline V gives CDR1 SGHRS, CDR2 YFSETQ. Between the trimmed V and J ends, which lost 1 base and 0 bases, there was a span of 9 bases. In nucleotides, the CDR3 is TGCGCCAGCAGCTTGCAACACAGAAGCACAGATACGCAGTATTTT. As protein: CASSLQHRSTDTQYF.

V gene TRBV28 combines with J gene TRBJ2-1; D not certain. Germline V gives CDR1 MDHEN, CDR2 SYDVKM. The CDR3 runs 12 residues. V lost 3 bases and J lost 7, with 7 bases in between. For the CDR3, the DNA is TGTGCCAGCAGTTTCCAAGGTAATGAGCAGTTCTTC. This gives the protein CASSFQGNEQFF.

This chain joins TRBV7-3 and TRBJ1-6; D unclear. Germline assignment: CDR1 SGHTA and CDR2 FQGTGA. Deletions cut 2 bases from V and 6 bases from J, with 8 bases between. The CDR3 runs 14 residues. DNA for the CDR3: TGTGCCAGCAGCTTAGGTTTAGTTAATTCACCCCTCCACTTT. This encodes CASSLGLVNSPLHF.

This clone was counted a few times. V and J are TRBV6-2 or TRBV6-3 and TRBJ1-4, with D possibly being TRBD1 (5 bases). The CDR3 consists of 19 residues. CDR1 MNHEY and CDR2 SVGEGT come from the germline V gene. V dropped 0 bases and J dropped 0 bases, with 17 bases sitting between them. DNA for the CDR3: TGTGCCAGCAGTTACTCGAAGTGGGACCCAGATGCAACTAATGAAAAACTGTTTTTT. It translates to CASSYSKWDPDATNEKLFF.

This rearrangement joins TRBV12-3 or TRBV12-4 to TRBJ1-1; possibly TRBD1 for D (5 bases). V gave up 6 bases and J gave up 4 bases, with 9 bases separating them. The CDR3 totals 12 residues. In DNA form, the CDR3 reads TGTGCCAGCAGCCCCGGGACCACTGAAGCTTTCTTT. Residues: CASSPGTTEAFF.

The chain carries TRBV15 and TRBJ1-2, with TRBD1 as a possible D gene (6 bases). Trimming pared 6 bases from V and 0 bases from J, leaving 11 bases between. This CDR3 is 14 amino acids long. Per the germline V gene, CDR1 is LNHNV and CDR2 is YYDKDF (reference sequence). CDR3 nucleotides: TGTGCCACCAGTCGACAGGCCGCTAACTATGGCTACACCTTC. This sequence encodes CATSRQAANYGYTF.